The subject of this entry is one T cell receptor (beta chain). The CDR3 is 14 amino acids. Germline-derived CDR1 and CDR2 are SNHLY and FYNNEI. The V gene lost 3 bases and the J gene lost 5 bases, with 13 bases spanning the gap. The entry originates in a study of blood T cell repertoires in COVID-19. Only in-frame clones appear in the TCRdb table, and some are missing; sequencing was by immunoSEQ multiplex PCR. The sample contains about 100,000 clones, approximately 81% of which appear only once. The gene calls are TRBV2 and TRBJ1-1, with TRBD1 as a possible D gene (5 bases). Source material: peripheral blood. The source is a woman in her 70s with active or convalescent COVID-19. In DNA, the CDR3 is TGTGCCAGCAGTGAGGAGTCGGGGGGGACTGAAGCTTTCTTT. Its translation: CASSEESGGTEAFF.